This is a list of T cell receptor beta chains from one sample in a study of shared clonotypes between healthy human individuals. Profiling relied on immunoSEQ multiplex PCR, and the TCRdb table lists in-frame clones only, not all of them. The sample lists around 500,000 clones; 65% to 85% were seen once. The sequencing sample was made of PBMCs. These receptors were collected from a woman between 35 and 50 years old in good health. Some clones in this sample may be carry-over from other donors' samples. Each CDR3 is given with its conserved first and last residue. Each record gives: CDR3 protein, CDR3 DNA, clone size, D gene, J gene, V gene, CDR3 length. D genes are given only for firm matches. The listing skips clone size in some rows; elsewhere it reads once, few, many or a size class.

cdr3_aa: CASSVGGLAADEQFF
cdr3_nt: TGTGCCAGCAGCGTAGGAGGACTAGCGGCCGATGAGCAGTTCTTC
clone_size: NA
d_call: TRBD2
j_call: TRBJ2-1
v_call: TRBV9
cdr3_length: 15

cdr3_aa: CASSPAGRPIEQYF
cdr3_nt: TGTGCCAGCTCACCAGCGGGACGCCCTATAGAGCAGTACTTC
clone_size: NA
d_call: NA
j_call: TRBJ2-7
v_call: TRBV18
cdr3_length: 14

cdr3_aa: CASSSGLVHEQYF
cdr3_nt: TGTGCCAGCAGTTCGGGACTAGTCCACGAGCAGTACTTC
clone_size: NA
d_call: TRBD2
j_call: TRBJ2-7
v_call: TRBV28
cdr3_length: 13

cdr3_aa: CASSHGQGQNEQYF
cdr3_nt: TGTGCCAGCAGCCATGGACAGGGGCAAAACGAGCAGTACTTC
clone_size: NA
d_call: TRBD1
j_call: TRBJ2-7
v_call: TRBV7-9
cdr3_length: 14

cdr3_aa: CAISGRSIPRKNTEAFF
cdr3_nt: TGTGCCATCTCAGGGAGGTCGATCCCTAGAAAGAACACTGAAGCTTTCTTT
clone_size: NA
d_call: NA
j_call: TRBJ1-1
v_call: TRBV2
cdr3_length: 17

cdr3_aa: CASSPGEFASEQYF
cdr3_nt: TGTGCCAGCAGCCCCGGGGAGTTTGCCTCCGAGCAGTACTTC
clone_size: few
d_call: NA
j_call: TRBJ2-7
v_call: TRBV5-6
cdr3_length: 14

cdr3_aa: CASSSLTGDQPQHF
cdr3_nt: TGTGCCAGTAGTAGCTTAACAGGGGATCAGCCCCAGCATTTT
clone_size: NA
d_call: TRBD1
j_call: TRBJ1-5
v_call: TRBV19
cdr3_length: 14

cdr3_aa: CASSLKGNVGGRGYTQYF
cdr3_nt: TGTGCCAGCAGCCTCAAGGGGAACGTCGGCGGGAGGGGATATACGCAGTATTTT
clone_size: many
d_call: TRBD2
j_call: TRBJ2-3
v_call: TRBV4-2
cdr3_length: 18

cdr3_aa: CASSLLEHYLSGANVLTF
cdr3_nt: TGTGCCAGCAGCTTGTTGGAACACTACCTCTCTGGGGCCAACGTCCTGACTTTC
clone_size: NA
d_call: NA
j_call: TRBJ2-6
v_call: TRBV5-6
cdr3_length: 18

cdr3_aa: CASSPTGGKETQYF
cdr3_nt: TGTGCCAGCAGTCCAACGGGAGGGAAAGAGACCCAGTACTTC
clone_size: NA
d_call: TRBD2
j_call: TRBJ2-5
v_call: TRBV27
cdr3_length: 14

cdr3_aa: CASSEHLRGVPEAFF
cdr3_nt: TGTGCCAGCAGTGAACACCTTCGGGGGGTTCCTGAAGCTTTCTTT
clone_size: NA
d_call: NA
j_call: TRBJ1-1
v_call: TRBV2
cdr3_length: 15

cdr3_aa: CASSLSGSMGEKLFF
cdr3_nt: TGTGCCAGCAGTTTAAGTGGGAGCATGGGTGAAAAACTGTTTTTT
clone_size: NA
d_call: NA
j_call: TRBJ1-4
v_call: TRBV28
cdr3_length: 15

cdr3_aa: CASTVGTTTDTQYF
cdr3_nt: TGTGCCAGCACCGTCGGGACTACCACAGATACGCAGTATTTT
clone_size: NA
d_call: TRBD2
j_call: TRBJ2-3
v_call: TRBV7-8
cdr3_length: 14

cdr3_aa: CASRGDYEQYF
cdr3_nt: TGTGCCAGCCGCGGGGACTACGAGCAGTACTTC
clone_size: NA
d_call: NA
j_call: TRBJ2-7
v_call: TRBV19
cdr3_length: 11

cdr3_aa: CASSQEWAGGPFVHEQYF
cdr3_nt: TGTGCCAGCAGCCAAGAGTGGGCGGGAGGGCCTTTCGTACACGAGCAGTACTTC
clone_size: many
d_call: TRBD2
j_call: TRBJ2-7
v_call: TRBV4-2
cdr3_length: 18

cdr3_aa: CASSPQGTSTDTQYF
cdr3_nt: TGTGCCAGCAGTCCCCAGGGAACTAGCACAGATACGCAGTATTTT
clone_size: NA
d_call: NA
j_call: TRBJ2-3
v_call: TRBV6-6
cdr3_length: 15

cdr3_aa: CASSLAQQGAATNEKLFF
cdr3_nt: TGCGCCAGCAGCTTGGCCCAGCAGGGGGCGGCAACTAATGAAAAACTGTTTTTT
clone_size: NA
d_call: TRBD1
j_call: TRBJ1-4
v_call: TRBV5-1
cdr3_length: 18

cdr3_aa: CASRPDSSYEQYF
cdr3_nt: TGTGCCAGCAGACCGGACAGCTCCTACGAGCAGTACTTC
clone_size: NA
d_call: NA
j_call: TRBJ2-7
v_call: TRBV2
cdr3_length: 13

cdr3_aa: CASSFSSNTGELFF
cdr3_nt: TGTGCCAGCAGCTTCTCCAGCAACACCGGGGAGCTGTTTTTT
clone_size: once
d_call: NA
j_call: TRBJ2-2
v_call: TRBV7-3
cdr3_length: 14

cdr3_aa: CASSSLTSSYEQYF
cdr3_nt: TGCGCCAGCAGCTCACTGACAAGCTCCTACGAGCAGTACTTC
clone_size: many
d_call: NA
j_call: TRBJ2-7
v_call: TRBV5-1
cdr3_length: 14

cdr3_aa: CASSRTEYNEQFF
cdr3_nt: TGTGCCAGTAGCAGGACAGAGTACAATGAGCAGTTCTTC
clone_size: NA
d_call: NA
j_call: TRBJ2-1
v_call: TRBV19
cdr3_length: 13

cdr3_aa: CASSIAWSEQTACEQYF
cdr3_nt: TGTGCCAGTAGTATAGCTTGGTCCGAGCAAACGGCTTGCGAGCAGTACTTC
clone_size: few
d_call: NA
j_call: TRBJ2-7
v_call: TRBV19
cdr3_length: 17

cdr3_aa: CASNVAGNHLTDTQYF
cdr3_nt: TGTGCCAGCAACGTAGCGGGAAACCACTTGACAGATACGCAGTATTTT
clone_size: once
d_call: TRBD2
j_call: TRBJ2-3
v_call: TRBV7-2
cdr3_length: 16

cdr3_aa: CASSGLAGASYEQYF
cdr3_nt: TGTGCCAGTAGTGGGCTAGCGGGGGCCTCCTACGAGCAGTACTTC
clone_size: NA
d_call: TRBD2
j_call: TRBJ2-7
v_call: TRBV19
cdr3_length: 15

cdr3_aa: CASSYFPFSNQPQHF
cdr3_nt: TGTGCCAGTAGTTATTTCCCCTTCAGCAATCAGCCCCAGCATTTT
clone_size: NA
d_call: NA
j_call: TRBJ1-5
v_call: TRBV19
cdr3_length: 15

cdr3_aa: CASRGGWEQYF
cdr3_nt: TGTGCCAGCAGGGGTGGGTGGGAGCAGTACTTC
clone_size: NA
d_call: NA
j_call: TRBJ2-7
v_call: TRBV2
cdr3_length: 11

cdr3_aa: CASSLVGVGTGELFF
cdr3_nt: TGCGCCAGCAGCTTGGTTGGGGTTGGAACCGGGGAGCTGTTTTTT
clone_size: NA
d_call: NA
j_call: TRBJ2-2
v_call: TRBV5-1
cdr3_length: 15

cdr3_aa: CASSLAEGGKYNEQFF
cdr3_nt: TGTGCCAGCAGCTTAGCGGAGGGGGGAAAATACAATGAGCAGTTCTTC
clone_size: few
d_call: NA
j_call: TRBJ2-1
v_call: TRBV7-6
cdr3_length: 16

cdr3_aa: CASSLGSGSGETQYF
cdr3_nt: TGTGCCAGCAGCTTGGGTAGCGGGAGTGGGGAGACCCAGTACTTC
clone_size: NA
d_call: TRBD2
j_call: TRBJ2-5
v_call: TRBV11-3
cdr3_length: 15

cdr3_aa: CAWRGLDEQFF
cdr3_nt: TGTGCCTGGAGAGGTCTGGATGAGCAGTTCTTC
clone_size: NA
d_call: NA
j_call: TRBJ2-1
v_call: TRBV30
cdr3_length: 11

cdr3_aa: CASSAGTANTEAFF
cdr3_nt: TGTGCCAGCAGCGCCGGGACAGCTAACACTGAAGCTTTCTTT
clone_size: many
d_call: TRBD1
j_call: TRBJ1-1
v_call: TRBV11-2
cdr3_length: 14

cdr3_aa: CASSQATAGTNLPYEQYF
cdr3_nt: TGCGCCAGCAGCCAAGCTACGGCCGGGACTAACCTACCCTACGAGCAGTACTTC
clone_size: NA
d_call: TRBD2
j_call: TRBJ2-7
v_call: TRBV4-1
cdr3_length: 18